This T cell receptor (beta chain) was found in a study of cytomegalovirus exposure and HLA in healthy donors (dated by TCRdb to about 2017). With respect to the entire study: An earlier analysis of roughly 610 of the donors reported about 280 Gb of sequence data and approximately 120 million unique TCR beta sequences obtained from roughly 180 million T cells. Donor age, sex, ethnicity and CMV serostatus were compiled together with the repertoire data. In a later analysis, previously published TCR beta repertoires from 670 or so donors were re-analyzed and high-resolution HLA genotyping was added so that TCR occurrence patterns could be studied. In the later analysis, no new phenotypic data were used to find candidate immune exposures; instead, reliance was placed on TCR beta sequences and their occurrence across donors. A later genetic analysis used genome-wide SNP genotypes for about 65% of the roughly 670 donors, treating that subset as a discovery cohort. Among around 400 genotyped donors of the cohort, an average of around 240,000 unique TCR beta nucleotide sequences was sequenced per donor, of which about 19% were non-productive. The study aimed to test whether signatures of past pathogen exposure could be identified by cataloging public T cell receptors. Of the 300 to 450 genotyped donors, approximately 80% were placed in the genetic ancestry cluster associated with self-reported Caucasian donors. About five DR-DQ haplotypes were handled as single units for association and clustering because linkage in the cohort was strong. All discovery cohort repertoires had been generated using a single sequencing platform. The study profiled the T cell repertoires of about 640 subjects by immunosequencing and related them to cytomegalovirus serostatus. To predict cytomegalovirus infection status, the study combined high-throughput TCR immunosequencing, statistical association of individual TCRs with disease status, and machine learning. A separate validation cohort of roughly 120 different subjects was used in addition to the 666-subject first cohort. An earlier analysis of nearly 600 of the donors applied high-throughput TCR beta sequencing to assess whether each TCR beta V gene segment acted as functional or pseudogenic. Class I and class II HLA loci were covered by the typing at four-digit resolution. An early release covering more than 500 HLA-typed donors comprised 250 to 350 gigabases of sequencing data and around 85 million unique TCR sequences. The number of typed donors differed by locus: about 620-640 for A, B, C, DRB1 and DQB1; 522 for DQA1; approximately 600 for DPA1; and around 490 for DPB1. The full study reports these points: The classifier was reported to diagnose cytomegalovirus status with high specificity and sensitivity in both the original cohort and the validation cohort. According to a later analysis, parvovirus B19, influenza, CMV and Epstein-Barr virus appeared linked to several top co-occurrence clusters. Because HLA typing was missing for some donors at each locus, association tests included only the typed subset. Compared with equally common non-associated chains, HLA-associated TCR beta chains in a later analysis were more clonally expanded and had lower generation probabilities. According to a later analysis, most CMV-associated TCR beta chains appeared to be HLA-restricted, and the HLA associations seemed to be driven largely by CMV exposure. In a later genetic analysis, a missense DCLRE1C variant was associated with V-gene and J-gene trimming of TCR beta chains, and the association was replicated in an independent cohort. The authors suggested that the approach could potentially be extended to other disease states and immunological phenotypes. A cluster of highly shared sequence variants was judged likely to be a technical artifact of the sequencing pipeline. Because counts were too low, seventeen rarely observed V segments, including chromosome 9 orphons, were excluded from the earlier analysis of fewer than 650 of the donors. Across donors, most TCR sequences were observed very rarely, whereas some public TCRs were present in many individuals. An earlier analysis of 587 of the donors showed that most TCR beta V segments appeared in productive rearrangements either about 90% or about 30% of the time, which broadly matched IMGT annotations. Correlated functional status among segregating V segments might be attributable to linkage disequilibrium, but an unknown experimental factor could not be ruled out. A later analysis found that TCR association rates varied across HLA loci, with DRB1 alleles showing the most associated TCRs and HLA-C alleles the fewest. In the study, 150 to 200 TCR beta chains were listed as associated with cytomegalovirus. The presence/absence analyses assumed that sequencing depth was roughly uniform across donors, and that assumption may not be true. Immune exposure information for the cohort was limited to CMV serostatus. In this cohort, only TCR beta chains were sequenced, and detectable features were limited by the absence of alpha or paired-chain data. Strong co-occurrence of HLA alleles, especially DR and DQ, made assigning TCR associations to individual alleles difficult. A further reported finding was that TCR beta sequences accurately predicted the HLA-A and HLA-B alleles for most subjects in the first cohort. A later genetic analysis reported fewer N-insertions in productive TCRs among donors in an Asian-associated ancestry cluster than the roughly 700-donor mean. At a false discovery rate of 0.05, a later analysis linked around 15,000 TCR beta sequences to specific HLA alleles. Three of the identified cytomegalovirus-associated TCR beta chains were confirmed in vitro to be specific for cytomegalovirus antigens.

This clone occurred a few times. Its binding antigen is unknown. Qualities for individual bases were not recorded, and no much larger clone is one base off. The cohort comprised 710 or so healthy bone marrow donors. At the time of sampling, every cohort member was nominally healthy, though immune exposures that went unrecorded were likely present. The donor was CMV seronegative and belonged to the group of under 400 seronegative cohort members. Each donor provided a peripheral blood sample, and peripheral blood mononuclear cells were used for TCR beta sequencing. The Qiagen DNeasy Blood Extraction Kit was used to extract genomic DNA from the blood cell samples. Libraries were constructed by the immunoSEQ multiplex PCR assay. For the multiplex PCR, a mixture combining 60 forward primers for TCR Vbeta segments and 13 reverse primers for TCR Jbeta segments was used. The CDR3 region of rearranged TCR beta genes was amplified from genomic DNA with a multiplex PCR assay. Amplified TCR beta libraries were sequenced as 87-base-pair reads on the Illumina HiSeq System. Regarding the original processing steps: A later analysis tallied around 87 million unique TCR beta chains across the 640 or so repertoires, and approximately 12 million of those chains were shared by two or more donors. Raw reads were error-corrected and collapsed into unique sequences by a nearest-neighbor algorithm in which closely related sequences were merged to remove PCR and sequencing errors. To assign V, D and J gene segments, CDR3 sequences were aligned to IMGT reference sequences. For a sequence to be retained, a match of at least six nucleotides to both a V gene segment and a J gene segment was required. A rearrangement was called productive if the CDR3 had no stop codons and remained in frame with V and J, and every other rearrangement was called non-productive. Following IMGT convention, CDR3 was defined as the stretch from the second conserved V-encoded cysteine to the conserved J-encoded phenylalanine. The earlier analysis of 550 to 650 of the donors excluded any sequence lacking an unambiguous match to a single V gene segment. In an earlier analysis of about 590 of the donors, a V segment was called functional when productive rearrangements were above 56.7%, and segregating when the standard deviation between donors exceeded 5%. To diagnose cytomegalovirus status from the catalog of TCR beta chain sequences, a statistical classification framework was built. In a later analysis, TCR nucleotide sequences were compared against IMGT/GENE-DB human TR gene sequences so that V and J genes could be assigned. A later analysis assigned CDR3 sequences and most-parsimonious VDJ recombination scenarios with the TCRdist pipeline. In a later analysis, every TCR beta chain was defined by the combination of its CDR3 amino acid sequence and its V-gene family, and reads without a unique V-gene family were dropped. A later analysis removed 592 highly shared, low-generation-probability nucleotide sequences to deal with suspected cross-contamination and a sequencing artifact. A later analysis calculated a clonal expansion index for each public chain from normalized within-repertoire ranks of inferred template counts. A later analysis computed generation probabilities with a VDJ recombination model fitted to out-of-frame rearrangements, and checked the results against IGoR. Hypergeometric tests were used in a later analysis to score TCR-TCR, TCR-HLA and TCR-CMV co-occurrence, with a repertoire-size bias correction applied to the TCR pairs. To estimate false discovery rates, a later analysis permuted the HLA or CMV assignments 20 times. In a later analysis, co-occurring TCRs were grouped with DBSCAN, and TCRdist sequence similarity was added when clustering was performed within HLA-allele-positive subsets. Co-occurrence clustering excluded repertoires with fewer than 30,000 or more than 120,000 public chains, plus five with anomalous nucleotide sharing. TCRdb retrieved this table from immuneACCESS and kept in-frame rearrangements only. Not all clones are present; in checked studies, unresolved V genes account for under half, and no reason is known for the remainder. The V and J calls and clone size are taken from that table; D and trimming were inferred from the DNA. The sample table contains 150,000 to 200,000 clones; only one count was recorded for approximately 80% of them. 0.65% of the sample is taken by the ten largest.

The sequence was collected from a boy aged 10-17 years in good health and CMV-seronegative. The sequenced material came from PBMCs.

The DNA reads as follows: TGTGCCAGTAGTTCCGCCCGGGACAGTAATGGCTACACCTTC. This codes for CASSSARDSNGYTF. Recombination joined TRBV19 with TRBJ1-2; 7 bases in the junction line up with TRBD1. The CDR3 goes from the cysteine to the phenylalanine over 14 residues. Here the CDR3 DNA is all that survives: 42 bases in frame from base 1. The germline V gene encodes CDR1 LNHDA and CDR2 SQIVND (reference sequence). V has 5 bases trimmed and J has 6 bases trimmed; junction bases matching no gene number 9.